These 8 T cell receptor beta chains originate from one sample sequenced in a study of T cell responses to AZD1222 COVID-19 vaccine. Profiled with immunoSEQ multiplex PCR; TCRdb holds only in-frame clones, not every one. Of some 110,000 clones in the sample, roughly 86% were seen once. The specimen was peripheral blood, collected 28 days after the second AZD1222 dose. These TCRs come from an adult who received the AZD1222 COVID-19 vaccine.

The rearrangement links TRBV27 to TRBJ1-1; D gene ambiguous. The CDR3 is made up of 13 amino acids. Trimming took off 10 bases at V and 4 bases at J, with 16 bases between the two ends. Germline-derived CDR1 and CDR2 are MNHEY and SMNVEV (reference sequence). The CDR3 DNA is TGTGCCACCGCTCAAGGGTTGAGCACTGAAGCTTTCTTT. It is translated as CATAQGLSTEAFF.

The CDR3 nucleotides read TGCGCCAGCAGCCAAGAGAAATGGCAAACTGAAGCTTTCTTT. Its protein is CASSQEKWQTEAFF. V is TRBV4-3 and J is TRBJ1-1; D gene ambiguous. The CDR3 runs 14 residues. The germline gives CDR1 LGHNA, CDR2 YSLEER. V gave up 0 bases and J gave up 5 bases, with 10 bases separating them.

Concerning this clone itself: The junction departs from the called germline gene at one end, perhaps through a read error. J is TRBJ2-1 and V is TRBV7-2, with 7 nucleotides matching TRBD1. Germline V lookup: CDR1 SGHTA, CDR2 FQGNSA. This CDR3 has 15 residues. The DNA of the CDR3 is TGTGCCAGCAGCTTAACAGGGGATCACTACAATGAGCGGTTCTTC. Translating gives CASSLTGDHYNERFF.

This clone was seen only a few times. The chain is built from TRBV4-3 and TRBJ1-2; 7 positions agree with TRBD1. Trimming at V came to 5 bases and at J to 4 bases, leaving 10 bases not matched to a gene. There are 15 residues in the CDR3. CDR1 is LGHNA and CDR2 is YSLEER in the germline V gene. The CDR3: CASSVQGGASYGYTF. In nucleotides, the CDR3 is TGCGCCAGCAGCGTACAAGGGGGCGCGAGCTATGGCTACACCTTC.

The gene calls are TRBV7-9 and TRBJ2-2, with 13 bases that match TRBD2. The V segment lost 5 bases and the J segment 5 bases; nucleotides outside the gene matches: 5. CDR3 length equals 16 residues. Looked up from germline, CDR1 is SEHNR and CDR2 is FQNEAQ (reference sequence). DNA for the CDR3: TGTGCCAGCAGCCGGGGACTAGCGGGAATGACCGGGGAGCTGTTTTTT. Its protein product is CASSRGLAGMTGELFF.

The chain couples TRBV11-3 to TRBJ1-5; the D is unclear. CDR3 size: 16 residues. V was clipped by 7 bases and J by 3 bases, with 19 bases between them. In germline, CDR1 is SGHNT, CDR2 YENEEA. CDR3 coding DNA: TGTGCCAGCACCAATAACGTCCAGGCATCCAATCAGCCCCAGCATTTT. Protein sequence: CASTNNVQASNQPQHF.

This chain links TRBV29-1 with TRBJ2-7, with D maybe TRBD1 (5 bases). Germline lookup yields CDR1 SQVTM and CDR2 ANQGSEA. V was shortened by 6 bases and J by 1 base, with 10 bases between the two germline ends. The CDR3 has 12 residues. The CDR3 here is CSVNTGSYEQYF. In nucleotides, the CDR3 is TGCAGCGTCAATACAGGTTCCTACGAGCAGTACTTC.

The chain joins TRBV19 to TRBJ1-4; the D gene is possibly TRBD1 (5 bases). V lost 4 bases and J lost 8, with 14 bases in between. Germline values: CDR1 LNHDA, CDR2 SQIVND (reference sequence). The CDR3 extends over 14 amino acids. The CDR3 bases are TGTGCCAGTAGTACAGGGCGCGTACGAGAAAAACTGTTTTTT. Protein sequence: CASSTGRVREKLFF.